Listed below are T cell receptor beta chains from one sample, sequenced in a study of CD8 T cells in Susac syndrome. TCRdb reprocessed the immunoSEQ multiplex PCR reads with MiXCR, giving one entry per CDR3 protein. In the table there are around 150,000 distinct CDR3 sequences, about 95% of which are singletons. The specimen was CD4+ T cells from PBMCs. The receptor set was obtained from a human donor with multiple sclerosis. Each CDR3 is given with its conserved first and last residue. The D gene is left open where the match is weak. Size is omitted from some rows. Given values are once, few, many or a class for expanded clones.

D	size	J	V	DNA	CDR3
TRBD1	.	TRBJ1-1	TRBV29-1	TGCAGCGTCGGGACAGGGCGGACTGAAGCTTTCTTT	CSVGTGRTEAFF
.	once	TRBJ1-5	TRBV20-1	TGCAGTGCTAGGCGGAGTGATAGGCCCCAGCATTTT	CSARRSDRPQHF
.	.	TRBJ2-7	TRBV27	TGTGCCAGCAGTTTCGACAGTAAAGTAGGGCAGTACTTC	CASSFDSKVGQYF
.	.	TRBJ2-4	TRBV5-1	TGCGCCAGCAGCTTGGACAGCAAAAACATTCAGTACTTC	CASSLDSKNIQYF
TRBD2	.	TRBJ2-1	TRBV5-1	TGCGCCAGCAGCCCGGACGGCCTAGCGGGAATAGGGCAGTTCTTC	CASSPDGLAGIGQFF
TRBD1	.	TRBJ1-1	TRBV29-1	TGCAGCGTCGGCACAGGGGGCCCTGAAGCTTTCTTT	CSVGTGGPEAFF
.	.	TRBJ2-3	TRBV9	TGTGCCAGCAGCCCCGGGGAGGTCGGGCAAGCAGATACGCAGTATTTT	CASSPGEVGQADTQYF
TRBD2	.	TRBJ2-7	TRBV5-4	TGTGCCAGCAGCTTGGGGACTAGCGGGACCAACGAGCAGTACTTC	CASSLGTSGTNEQYF
TRBD2	.	TRBJ2-3	TRBV3-1	TGTGCCAGCTCGGGGGGAGATACGCAGTATTTT	CASSGGDTQYF
TRBD1	.	TRBJ1-2	TRBV29-1	TGCAGCGGACAACAGGGGAACTATGGCTACACCTTC	CSGQQGNYGYTF
.	.	TRBJ2-7	TRBV3-1	TGTGCCAGCAGCCAGATCGCCGGGCAGTACTTC	CASSQIAGQYF
.	.	TRBJ2-1	TRBV30	TGTGCCTGGAGTCCCCGGGATGAGCAGTTCTTC	CAWSPRDEQFF
.	.	TRBJ1-1	TRBV7-9	TGTGCCAGCAGTGGGGACGGGACGAACACTGAAGCTTTCTTT	CASSGDGTNTEAFF
TRBD2	.	TRBJ2-3	TRBV9	TGTGCCATTCCAGCGGGAGGCCTCACAGATACGCAGTATTTT	CAIPAGGLTDTQYF